This TCR beta chain was recovered during a study of beta chain features in type 1 diabetes. Study conclusions and caveats: In every one of the four CD4+ subsets, TCRB CDR3s were moderately but significantly shorter in Type 1 diabetes patients.

cDNA synthesis used the whole RNA isolate, giving expressed TCRB sequences. The method was immunoSEQ multiplex PCR; TCRdb's version includes in-frame clones alone and lacks a portion of them. The profile shows fewer than 500,000 clones, roughly 13% of them singletons. The table lists this clone with a few counts. The antigen is unknown. A junction end diverges from the germline sequence, so it may reflect a read error. This clonotype originated in a young man in good health. Sequences were obtained from naive CD4+ T cells from blood.

The CDR3: CASSFSQALEAQYF. CDR3 coding DNA: TGTGCCAGCAGTTTTAGCCAGGCATTAGAGGCCCAGTACTTC. The V gene is TRBV28, the J gene TRBJ2-5; no reliable D call. Germline assignment: CDR1 MDHEN and CDR2 SYDVKM. The CDR3 is made up of 14 amino acids.